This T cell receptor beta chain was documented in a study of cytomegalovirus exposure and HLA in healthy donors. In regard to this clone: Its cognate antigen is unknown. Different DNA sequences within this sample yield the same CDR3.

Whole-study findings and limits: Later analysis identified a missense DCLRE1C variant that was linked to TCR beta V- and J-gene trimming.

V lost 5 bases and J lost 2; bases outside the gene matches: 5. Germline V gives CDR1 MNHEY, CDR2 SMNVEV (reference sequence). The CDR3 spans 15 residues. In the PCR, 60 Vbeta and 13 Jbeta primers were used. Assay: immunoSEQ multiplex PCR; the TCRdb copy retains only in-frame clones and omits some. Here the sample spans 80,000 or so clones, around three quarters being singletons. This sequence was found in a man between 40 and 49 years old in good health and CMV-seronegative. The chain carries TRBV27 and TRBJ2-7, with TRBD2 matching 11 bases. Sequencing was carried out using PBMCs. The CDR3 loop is CASSLYSGRAYEQYF. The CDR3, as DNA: TGTGCCAGCAGTCTCTATAGCGGGAGGGCCTACGAGCAGTACTTC.